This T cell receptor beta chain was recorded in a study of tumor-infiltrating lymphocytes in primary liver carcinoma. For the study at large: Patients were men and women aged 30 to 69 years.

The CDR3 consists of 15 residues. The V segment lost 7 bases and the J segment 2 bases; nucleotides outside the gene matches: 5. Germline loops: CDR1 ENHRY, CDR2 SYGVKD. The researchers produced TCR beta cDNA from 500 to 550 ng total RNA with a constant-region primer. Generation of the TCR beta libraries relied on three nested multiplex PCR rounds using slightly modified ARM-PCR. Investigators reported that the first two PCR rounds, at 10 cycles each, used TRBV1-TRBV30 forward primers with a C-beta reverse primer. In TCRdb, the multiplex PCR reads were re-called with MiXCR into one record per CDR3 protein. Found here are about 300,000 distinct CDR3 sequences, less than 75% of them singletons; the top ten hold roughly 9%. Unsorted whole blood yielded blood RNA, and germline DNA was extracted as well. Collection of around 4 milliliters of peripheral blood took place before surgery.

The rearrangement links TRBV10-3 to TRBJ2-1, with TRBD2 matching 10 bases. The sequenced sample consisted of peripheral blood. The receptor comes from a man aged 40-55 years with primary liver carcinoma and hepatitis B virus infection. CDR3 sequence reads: CAINALAGAYNEQFF. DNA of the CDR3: TGTGCCATCAATGCTCTAGCGGGAGCCTACAATGAGCAGTTCTTC.